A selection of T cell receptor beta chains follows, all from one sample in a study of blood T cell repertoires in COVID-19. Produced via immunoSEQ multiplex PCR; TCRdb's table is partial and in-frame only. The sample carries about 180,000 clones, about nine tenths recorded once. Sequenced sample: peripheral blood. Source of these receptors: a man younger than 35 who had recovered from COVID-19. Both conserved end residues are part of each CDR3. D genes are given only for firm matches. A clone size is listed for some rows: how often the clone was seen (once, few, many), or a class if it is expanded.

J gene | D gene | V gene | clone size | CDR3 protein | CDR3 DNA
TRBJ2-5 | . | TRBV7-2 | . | CASISSTVMQETQYF | TGTGCCAGCATAAGTAGTACGGTAATGCAAGAGACCCAGTACTTC
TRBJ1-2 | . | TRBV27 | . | CASRPGPGSGYTF | TGTGCCAGCAGACCCGGCCCAGGGTCCGGCTACACCTTC
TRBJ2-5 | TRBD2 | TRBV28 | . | CASSSAGAGGPSGTQYF | TGTGCCAGCAGCTCTGCAGGGGCGGGAGGGCCATCGGGGACCCAGTACTTC
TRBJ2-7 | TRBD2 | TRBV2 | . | CASRGPSGSHEQYF | TGTGCCAGCAGGGGCCCTAGCGGGAGCCACGAGCAGTACTTC
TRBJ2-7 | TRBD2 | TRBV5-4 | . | CASSTPGGEQYF | TGTGCCAGCAGCACCCCGGGGGGCGAGCAGTACTTC
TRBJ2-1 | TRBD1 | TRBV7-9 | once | CASSPRTGTYNEQFF | TGTGCCAGCAGCCCGAGGACAGGCACCTACAATGAGCAGTTCTTC
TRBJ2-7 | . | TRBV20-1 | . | CSVVGGYEQYF | TGCAGTGTAGTAGGAGGTTACGAGCAGTACTTC
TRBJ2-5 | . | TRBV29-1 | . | CSARNRAQETQYF | TGCAGCGCCCGTAACAGGGCGCAAGAGACCCAGTACTTC
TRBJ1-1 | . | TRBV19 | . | CASSMGQNTEAFF | TGTGCCAGTAGTATGGGACAGAACACTGAAGCTTTCTTT
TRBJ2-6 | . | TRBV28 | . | CASSRPPYLSGANVLTF | TGTGCCAGCAGTCGTCCCCCCTATCTCTCTGGGGCCAACGTCCTGACTTTC
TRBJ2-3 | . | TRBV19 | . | CASSPNKGVSPDTQYF | TGTGCCAGTAGTCCAAATAAGGGAGTCAGCCCAGATACGCAGTATTTT
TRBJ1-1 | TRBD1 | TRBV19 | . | CASSRQGSNTEAFF | TGTGCCAGTAGCAGACAGGGGAGTAACACTGAAGCTTTCTTT
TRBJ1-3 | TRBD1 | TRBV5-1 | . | CASSLGQGSLSGNTIYF | TGCGCCAGCAGCTTGGGACAGGGGAGTCTTTCTGGAAACACCATATATTTT
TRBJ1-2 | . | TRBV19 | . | CASSIEGPRAWTGYTF | TGTGCCAGTAGTATAGAGGGCCCCAGGGCCTGGACTGGCTACACCTTC
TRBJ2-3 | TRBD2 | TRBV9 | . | CASSVDLAGPTDTQYF | TGTGCCAGCAGCGTAGATTTAGCGGGACCCACAGATACGCAGTATTTT
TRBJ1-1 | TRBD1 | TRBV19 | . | CATFFRDRGMNTEAFF | TGTGCCACCTTCTTCCGGGACAGGGGGATGAACACTGAAGCTTTCTTT
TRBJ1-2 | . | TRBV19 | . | CASSPAGYGYTF | TGTGCCAGTAGTCCCGCCGGCTATGGCTACACCTTC
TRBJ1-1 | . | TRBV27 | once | CASSLDTNTEAFF | TGTGCCAGCAGTTTGGACACGAACACTGAAGCTTTCTTT
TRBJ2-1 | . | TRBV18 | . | CASSPFRQAGYNEQFF | TGTGCCAGCTCACCATTCCGCCAGGCCGGCTACAATGAGCAGTTCTTC
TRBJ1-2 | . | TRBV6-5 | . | CASRLGVLVNGYTF | TGTGCCAGCAGACTGGGCGTCTTAGTTAATGGCTACACCTTC
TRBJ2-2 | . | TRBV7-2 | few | CASSLYRAGELFF | TGTGCCAGCAGCTTATACAGGGCCGGGGAGCTGTTTTTT
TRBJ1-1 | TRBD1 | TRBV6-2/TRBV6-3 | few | CASSQTGGGHDTEAFF | TGTGCCAGCAGCCAGACAGGGGGAGGTCATGACACTGAAGCTTTCTTT
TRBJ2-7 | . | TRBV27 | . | CASSYGTSSYEQYF | TGTGCCAGCAGTTATGGGACAAGTTCCTACGAGCAGTACTTC
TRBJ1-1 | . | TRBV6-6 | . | CATLRGNTEAFF | TGTGCCACCCTCCGAGGTAACACTGAAGCTTTCTTT
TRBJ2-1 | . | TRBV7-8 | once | CASSSASLGSSYNEQFF | TGTGCCAGCAGCTCCGCCAGTTTGGGCAGCTCCTACAATGAGCAGTTCTTC
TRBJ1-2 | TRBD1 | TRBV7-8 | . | CASSFPDRGGYTF | TGTGCCAGCAGCTTTCCGGACAGGGGCGGCTACACCTTC
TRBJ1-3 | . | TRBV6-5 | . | CASNSLSGNTIYF | TGTGCCAGCAACAGCCTCTCTGGAAACACCATATATTTT
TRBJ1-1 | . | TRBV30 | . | CAMAGVTEAFF | TGTGCCATGGCGGGGGTCACTGAAGCTTTCTTT
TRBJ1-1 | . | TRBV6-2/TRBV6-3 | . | CASSYRGQLGTEAFF | TGTGCCAGCAGTTACCGCGGCCAATTGGGCACTGAAGCTTTCTTT